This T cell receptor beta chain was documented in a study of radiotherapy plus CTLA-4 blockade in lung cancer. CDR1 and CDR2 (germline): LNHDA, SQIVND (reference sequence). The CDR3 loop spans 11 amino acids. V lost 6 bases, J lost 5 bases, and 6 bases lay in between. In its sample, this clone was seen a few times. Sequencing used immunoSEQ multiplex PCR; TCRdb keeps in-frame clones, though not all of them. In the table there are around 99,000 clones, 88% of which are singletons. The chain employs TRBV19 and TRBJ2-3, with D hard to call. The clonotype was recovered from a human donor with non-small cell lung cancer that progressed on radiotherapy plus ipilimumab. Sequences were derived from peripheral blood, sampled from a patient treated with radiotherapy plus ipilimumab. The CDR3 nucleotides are TGTGCCAGTAGGTACTTAGATACGCAGTATTTT. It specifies CASRYLDTQYF. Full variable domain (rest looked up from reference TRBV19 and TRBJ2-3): DGGITQSPKYLFRKEGQNVTLSCEQNLNHDAMYWYRQDPGQGLRLIYYSQIVNDFQKGDIAEGYSVSREKKESFPLTVTSAQKNPTAFYLCASRYLDTQYFGPGTRLTVL.